These 20 T cell receptor beta chains share one sample of origin, sequenced in a study of T cells in women clearing cervical HPV infection. The assay was immunoSEQ multiplex PCR, and TCRdb's table has in-frame clones only and misses some. This table holds about 32,000 clones. The sample taken for sequencing was blood buffy coat. These receptor sequences come from a woman aged 18 to 75 with a cervical HPV16 infection that either progressed to CIN3+ or cleared (not recorded which).

Comments on this clone: The read comes to an end 3 residues before the CDR3 does, leaving the germline J gene to fill in the end. The rearrangement links TRBV28 to TRBJ1-3; D is perhaps TRBD1 (5 bases). The CDR3 is 12 amino acids. CDR1 is MDHEN, CDR2 SYDVKM, per germline. V was shortened by 5 bases and J by 4 bases, with 6 bases between the two germline ends. The CDR3 protein is CASSRQGNTIYF. Partial CDR3 DNA: TGTGCCAGCAGTAGACAGGGAAACACC.

Comments on this clone: With the read ending 3 residues before the CDR3 end, the germline J gene is used to fill in that end. The chain recombines TRBV2 with TRBJ2-1; D might be TRBD1 (5 bases). Germline CDR1 and CDR2: SNHLY and FYNNEI. The CDR3 length is 13 residues. Trimming stripped 5 bases from V and 4 bases from J, with 9 bases between. The CDR3 bases that were read are TGTGCCAGCAGTTTAGACAGTTACAATGAG. It encodes CASSLDSYNE. Given in full, the CDR3 is CASSLDSYNEQFF.

To note about this clone: Read sequence stops 3 residues before the CDR3 end, and the germline J gene provides the missing end. The chain recombines TRBV10-3 with TRBJ2-7; TRBD1 matches at 11 bases. V lost 6 bases, J lost 2 bases, and 3 bases stayed unmatched. The CDR3 is 14 amino acids. Per germline, CDR1 ENHRY and CDR2 SYGVKD. CDR3 protein: CAIRTGQGAYEQYF. The CDR3 DNA, read in part, is TGTGCCATCAGGACGGGACAGGGGGCCTACGAG.

On this clone itself: The missing CDR3 end, 3 residues past where the read stops, is filled in from the germline J gene. The genes are TRBV12-5 and TRBJ1-2; a possible D gene is TRBD1 (6 bases). V was cut by 3 bases and J by 2 bases, with 16 bases left in between. CDR1 is LGHNT, CDR2 FRNRAP, per germline. This CDR3 spans 16 amino acids. The sequenced CDR3 bases are TGTGCTAGTGGTTTTTCCTCGAGACAGGTAAACTATGGC. Translated: CASGFSSRQVNYG. The CDR3 in its entirety is CASGFSSRQVNYGYTF.

Comments on this clone: The read ends 3 residues before the CDR3 terminus; that terminus is restored from the germline J gene. The rearrangement joins TRBV2 to TRBJ1-1; perhaps TRBD1 as D (5 bases). The CDR3 sequence is 12 residues long. The ends were cut back, 6 bases at V and 0 bases at J, with 5 bases in the middle. Germline CDR1 and CDR2: SNHLY and FYNNEI. The DNA read from the CDR3 is TGTGCCAGCAGCAGGGTGAACACTGAA. Translated: CASSRVNTE. The full-length CDR3 reads as CASSRVNTEAFF.

About this clone: Sequencing ends 3 residues short of the CDR3 end; the germline J gene provides the rest. The chain joins TRBV19 to TRBJ1-5; no clear D. Trimming took 7 bases from V and 7 from J, leaving 5 bases between them. Germline V gives CDR1 LNHDA, CDR2 SQIVND (reference sequence). The CDR3 is made up of 10 amino acids. The CDR3 loop is CASNAQPQHF. Incomplete CDR3 DNA: TGTGCCAGTAACGCGCAGCCC.

The part of the CDR3 DNA that was read is TGTGCCAGCAGCTTAACGCACGTAGTGTTTTTTCTCGCGAACACCGGGGAG. It yields the protein CASSLTHVVFFLANTGE. The full CDR3 sequence reads CASSLTHVVFFLANTGELFF. The V and J genes are TRBV7-3 and TRBJ2-2; D remains ambiguous. Coverage ceases 3 residues before the CDR3 finishes, and the germline J gene fills in the end. Germline loops: CDR1 SGHTA, CDR2 FQGTGA. Trimming took 0 bases from V and 0 from J, leaving 20 bases between them. CDR3 length: 20 amino acids.

As concerns this clone: The read terminates 3 residues before the CDR3 end, so the remaining end is supplied by the germline J gene. The gene calls are TRBV19 and TRBJ2-7; D gene unclear. Trimming removed 4 bases at V and 1 base at J, with 11 bases between. Per germline, CDR1 LNHDA and CDR2 SQIVND (reference sequence). This CDR3 contains 14 residues. CDR3: CASSSLPVSYEQYF. The DNA read from the CDR3 is TGTGCCAGTAGTAGCCTACCCGTTTCCTACGAG.

On this clone: The read stops 3 residues short of the end of the CDR3; the missing end is completed from the germline J gene. The J gene is TRBJ2-1, the V gene TRBV7-2; the D gene is possibly TRBD2 (6 bases). Germline lookup yields CDR1 SGHTA and CDR2 FQGNSA. The CDR3 has 14 residues. V lost 5 bases, J lost 2 bases, and 10 bases lay in between. The CDR3 is CASSPTRTYNEQFF. The CDR3 bases that were read are TGTGCCAGCAGCCCGACTAGGACCTACAATGAG.

On this clone itself: With the read ending 3 residues before the CDR3 end, the germline J gene is used to fill in that end. This chain joins TRBV2 and TRBJ1-5, with a possible D match to TRBD1 (6 bases). V lost 8 bases and J lost 4, with 24 bases in between. The CDR3 has 17 amino acids. Germline values: CDR1 SNHLY, CDR2 FYNNEI. Incomplete CDR3 DNA: TGTGCCAGCGGGGGCCTCTTTCGGGACGGCTTAAATCAGCCC. Translating it yields CASGGLFRDGLNQP. The CDR3 as a whole reads CASGGLFRDGLNQPQHF.

Comment on this clone: With the read ending 3 residues before the CDR3 end, the germline J gene is used to fill in that end. The V and J genes are TRBV20-1 and TRBJ1-2; 7 bases map to TRBD1. This CDR3 is built from 14 residues. Germline V lookup: CDR1 DFQATT, CDR2 SNEGSKA (reference sequence). V lost 6 bases to trimming and J lost 0 bases; unmatched junction nucleotides: 7. The CDR3 sequence: CSARDRQANYGYTF. The CDR3 bases that were read are TGCAGTGCGAGGGACAGACAAGCTAACTATGGC.

Notes on this clone: Read coverage stops 3 residues before the CDR3 terminus; the germline J gene supplies the remainder. V gene TRBV18 combines with J gene TRBJ1-1, with 7 bases fitting TRBD1. This CDR3 has 13 residues. Germline CDR1 KGHSH, CDR2 LQKENI. V gave up 4 bases and J gave up 3 bases; unmatched junction bases: 2. The sequenced CDR3 bases are TGTGCCAGCTCACTGGGGACAGACACTGAA. Translation: CASSLGTDTE. The entire CDR3 protein is CASSLGTDTEAFF.

Comments on this clone: The CDR3 goes on 3 residues after the read ends, and that part is filled in from the germline J gene. This chain joins TRBV10-3 and TRBJ2-7; weak D call: TRBD1 (6 bases). Between the trimmed V and J ends, which lost 4 bases and 0 bases, there was a span of 13 bases. The germline V gene encodes CDR1 ENHRY and CDR2 SYGVKD. The CDR3 has 15 amino acids. Partial CDR3 DNA: TGTGCCATCAGTGGATTTGGACAGAACTCCTACGAG. It is translated as CAISGFGQNSYE. The entire CDR3 reads CAISGFGQNSYEQYF.

A word on this clone: The read is 3 residues too short to cover the CDR3 end, so that end is filled in from the germline J gene. The V gene is TRBV2, the J gene TRBJ2-1; 8 positions match TRBD1. The CDR3 sequence is 15 residues long. The germline gives CDR1 SNHLY, CDR2 FYNNEI. V dropped 10 bases and J dropped 2; count of bases not matched to a gene: 10. The CDR3 is CATYQTGDAYNEQFF. Partial CDR3 DNA: TGTGCCACCTACCAGACAGGGGACGCCTACAATGAG.

Judged by frequency, this clone is medium-sized. At one end, the junction sequence differs from germline, possibly due to a read error. The CDR3 is cut off 3 residues early in the read; its end comes from the germline J gene. The chain carries TRBV19 and TRBJ2-6; TRBD2 is a possible D gene (6 bases). This CDR3 comprises 19 residues. Per germline, CDR1 LNHDA and CDR2 SQIVND (reference sequence). CDR3 in amino acids: CASSIPGGLSGGGTNVLTF. Partial CDR3 DNA: TGTGCCAGTAGTATTCCAGGAGGTCTCTCCGGGGGTGGGACCAACGTC.

Points on this clone: The read ends 3 residues shy of where the CDR3 ends; the end is completed using the germline J gene. The genes are TRBV5-1 and TRBJ1-4; TRBD1 agrees at 11 bases. The CDR3 covers 17 residues. Germline-derived CDR1 and CDR2 are SGHRS and YFSETQ. V lost 0 bases and J lost 3; bases outside the gene matches: 4. The CDR3 protein is CASSLGDRGKANEKLFF. The covered CDR3 bases are TGCGCCAGCAGCTTGGGGGACAGGGGGAAGGCTAATGAAAAA. Filled out from reference TRBV5-1 and TRBJ1-4, the complete variable domain reads KAGVTQTPRYLIKTRGQQVTLSCSPISGHRSVSWYQQTPGQGLQFLFEYFSETQRNKGNFPGRFSGRQFSNSRSEMNVSTLELGDSALYLCASSLGDRGKANEKLFFGSGTQLSVL.

Points on this clone: The read gets to within 3 residues of the CDR3 end, and the germline J gene fills in the rest. The sample contains more than one DNA sequence encoding this CDR3. V usage is TRBV18 and J usage is TRBJ2-1, with 7 nucleotides matching TRBD1. CDR3 length equals 15 residues. J gave up 3 bases and V 3 bases, and 5 bases lay outside the gene matches. Looked up from germline, CDR1 is KGHSH and CDR2 is LQKENI. Partial CDR3 DNA: TGTGCCAGCTCACCCCCGGCAGGGGGCTACAATGAG. This translates into CASSPPAGGYNE. Given in full, the CDR3 is CASSPPAGGYNEQFF.

About this clone: The read terminates 3 residues before the CDR3 end, so the remaining end is supplied by the germline J gene. The V and J genes are TRBV2 and TRBJ1-5; possibly TRBD1 for D (6 bases). The CDR3 totals 15 residues. V was trimmed by 7 bases and J by 2 bases, leaving 15 bases between them. CDR1 and CDR2 from the germline V gene are SNHLY and FYNNEI. CDR3 sequence: CASTRQVGGNQPQHF. CDR3 bases read: TGTGCCAGCACGCGACAGGTTGGAGGCAATCAGCCC.

Worth noting for this clone: The read is 3 residues too short to cover the CDR3 end, so that end is filled in from the germline J gene. The chain links TRBV20-1 to TRBJ2-7, with TRBD1 identical over 7 bases. Germline V gene lookup returns CDR1 DFQATT and CDR2 SNEGSKA (reference sequence). This CDR3 contains 16 residues. The V segment lost 0 bases and the J segment 5 bases; nucleotides outside the gene matches: 13. The DNA read from the CDR3 is TGCAGTGCTAGAGAGATAGGGGGCCTTCGCCCCAACGAG. Amino acids: CSAREIGGLRPNE. The whole CDR3 sequence reads CSAREIGGLRPNEQYF.

The sequenced CDR3 bases are TGTGCCAGCAGCCCCAGGGAAACAAAATCTACGAGCTCCTATAATTCACCC. It translates to CASSPRETKSTSSYNSP. The entire CDR3 protein reads CASSPRETKSTSSYNSPLHF. The chain has TRBV13 and TRBJ1-6; D perhaps matches TRBD1 (5 bases). The DNA ends 3 residues before the CDR3 does, and the rest of the CDR3 is filled in from the germline J gene. Trimming stripped 5 bases from V and 0 bases from J, with 23 bases between. The length of the CDR3 is 20 residues. Germline V CDR1 and CDR2: PRHDT, FYEKMQ (reference sequence).